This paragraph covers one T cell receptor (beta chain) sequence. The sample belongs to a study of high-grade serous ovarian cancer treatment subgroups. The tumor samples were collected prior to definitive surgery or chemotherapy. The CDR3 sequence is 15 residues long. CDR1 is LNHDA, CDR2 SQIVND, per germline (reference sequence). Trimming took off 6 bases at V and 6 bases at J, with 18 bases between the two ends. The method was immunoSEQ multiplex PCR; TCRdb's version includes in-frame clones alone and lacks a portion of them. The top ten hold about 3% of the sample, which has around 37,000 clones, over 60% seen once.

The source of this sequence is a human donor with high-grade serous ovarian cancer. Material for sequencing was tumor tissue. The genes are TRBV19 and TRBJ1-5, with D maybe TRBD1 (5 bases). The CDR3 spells CASSLGRGGSQPQHF. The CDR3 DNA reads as TGTGCCAGTAGCCTAGGTCGGGGGGGGAGTCAGCCCCAGCATTTT.